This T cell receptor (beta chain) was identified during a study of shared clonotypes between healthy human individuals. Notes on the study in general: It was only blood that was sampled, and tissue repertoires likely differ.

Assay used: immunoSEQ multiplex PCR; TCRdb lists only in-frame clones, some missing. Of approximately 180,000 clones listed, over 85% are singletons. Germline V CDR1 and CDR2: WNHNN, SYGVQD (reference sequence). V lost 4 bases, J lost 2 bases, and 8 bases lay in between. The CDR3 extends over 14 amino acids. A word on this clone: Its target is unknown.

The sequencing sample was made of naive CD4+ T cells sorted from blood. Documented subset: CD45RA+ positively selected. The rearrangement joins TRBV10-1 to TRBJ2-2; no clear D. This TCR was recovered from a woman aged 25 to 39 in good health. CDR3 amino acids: CASSANPNTGELFF. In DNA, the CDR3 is TGCGCCAGCAGTGCCAACCCCAACACCGGGGAGCTGTTTTTT.